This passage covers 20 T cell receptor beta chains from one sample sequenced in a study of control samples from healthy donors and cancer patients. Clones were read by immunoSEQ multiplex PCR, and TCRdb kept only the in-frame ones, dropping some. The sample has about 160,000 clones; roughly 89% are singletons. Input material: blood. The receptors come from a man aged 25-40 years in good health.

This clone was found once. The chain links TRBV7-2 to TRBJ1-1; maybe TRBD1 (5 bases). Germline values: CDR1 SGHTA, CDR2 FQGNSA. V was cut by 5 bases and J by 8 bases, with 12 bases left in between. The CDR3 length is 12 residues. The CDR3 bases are TGTGCCAGCAGCCGGGACCTTCGAGAAGCTTTCTTT. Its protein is CASSRDLREAFF.

The CDR3 DNA follows: TGTGCCAGCAGCCCTTCCTACGAGCAGTACTTC. Translating it yields CASSPSYEQYF. The V and J genes are TRBV12-3 or TRBV12-4 and TRBJ2-7; D is unresolved. V was clipped by 6 bases and J by 1 base, with 4 bases between them. The CDR3 totals 11 residues.

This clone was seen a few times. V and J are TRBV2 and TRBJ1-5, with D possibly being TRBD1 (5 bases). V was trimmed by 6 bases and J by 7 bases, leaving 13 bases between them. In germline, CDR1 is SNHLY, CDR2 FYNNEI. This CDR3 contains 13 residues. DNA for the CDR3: TGTGCCAGCAGGGACATGGTGGAGCAGCCCCAGCATTTT. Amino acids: CASRDMVEQPQHF.

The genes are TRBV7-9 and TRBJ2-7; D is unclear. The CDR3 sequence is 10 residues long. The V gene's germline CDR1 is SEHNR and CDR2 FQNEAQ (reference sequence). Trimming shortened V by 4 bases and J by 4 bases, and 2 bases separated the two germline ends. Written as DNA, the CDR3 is TGTGCCAGCAGCTGGTACGAGCAGTACTTC. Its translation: CASSWYEQYF.

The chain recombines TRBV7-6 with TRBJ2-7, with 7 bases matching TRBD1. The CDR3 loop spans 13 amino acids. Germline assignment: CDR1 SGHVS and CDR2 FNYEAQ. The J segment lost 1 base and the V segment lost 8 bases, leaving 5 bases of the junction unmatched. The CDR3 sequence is CASGRDRSYEQYF. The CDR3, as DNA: TGTGCCAGCGGCCGGGACAGATCCTACGAGCAGTACTTC.

The CDR3 protein is CATSRDSSNQPQHF. The DNA of the CDR3 is TGTGCCACCAGCAGAGACAGTAGCAATCAGCCCCAGCATTTT. This chain uses TRBV15 with TRBJ1-5; no clear D. This CDR3 has 14 residues. Germline V gene lookup returns CDR1 LNHNV and CDR2 YYDKDF (reference sequence). Trimming shortened V by 0 bases and J by 0 bases, and 3 bases separated the two germline ends.

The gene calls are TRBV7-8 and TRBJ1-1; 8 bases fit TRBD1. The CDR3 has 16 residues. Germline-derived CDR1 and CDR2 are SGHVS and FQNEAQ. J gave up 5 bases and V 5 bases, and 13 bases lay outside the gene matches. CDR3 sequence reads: CASSVRDRPGGTEAFF. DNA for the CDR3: TGTGCCAGCAGCGTCCGGGACAGGCCCGGGGGAACTGAAGCTTTCTTT.

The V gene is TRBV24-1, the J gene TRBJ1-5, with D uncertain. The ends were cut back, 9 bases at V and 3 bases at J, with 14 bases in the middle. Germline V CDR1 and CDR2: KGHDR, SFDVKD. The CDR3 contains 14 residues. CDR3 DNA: TGTGCCACCGAGGCGGGCGGATCCAATCAGCCCCAGCATTTT. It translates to CATEAGGSNQPQHF.

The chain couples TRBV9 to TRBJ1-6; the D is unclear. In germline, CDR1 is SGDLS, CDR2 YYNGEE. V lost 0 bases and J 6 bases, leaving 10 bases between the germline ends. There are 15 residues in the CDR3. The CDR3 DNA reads TGTGCCAGCAGCGTAGGCGGTAGTGGTAATTCACCCCTCCACTTT. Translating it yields CASSVGGSGNSPLHF.

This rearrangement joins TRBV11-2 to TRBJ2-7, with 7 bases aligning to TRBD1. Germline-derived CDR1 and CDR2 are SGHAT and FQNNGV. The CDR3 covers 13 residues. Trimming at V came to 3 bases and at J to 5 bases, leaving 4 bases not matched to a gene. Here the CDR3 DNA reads TGTGCCAGCAGCTTCGGACAGGTGGACGAGCAGTACTTC. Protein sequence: CASSFGQVDEQYF.

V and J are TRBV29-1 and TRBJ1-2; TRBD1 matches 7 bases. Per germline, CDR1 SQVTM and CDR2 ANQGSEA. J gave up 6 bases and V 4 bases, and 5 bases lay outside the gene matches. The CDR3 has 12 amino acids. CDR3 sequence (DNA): TGCAGCGTTGCCGACAGGGTTGATGGCTACACCTTC. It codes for CSVADRVDGYTF.

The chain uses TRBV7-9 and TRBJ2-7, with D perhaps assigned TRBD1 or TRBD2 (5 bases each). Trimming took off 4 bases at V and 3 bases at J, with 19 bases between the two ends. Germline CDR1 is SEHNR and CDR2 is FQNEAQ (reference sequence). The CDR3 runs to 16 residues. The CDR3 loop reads CASSSGDGTVYYEQYF. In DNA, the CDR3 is TGTGCCAGCAGCTCCGGGGACGGGACGGTATACTACGAGCAGTACTTC.

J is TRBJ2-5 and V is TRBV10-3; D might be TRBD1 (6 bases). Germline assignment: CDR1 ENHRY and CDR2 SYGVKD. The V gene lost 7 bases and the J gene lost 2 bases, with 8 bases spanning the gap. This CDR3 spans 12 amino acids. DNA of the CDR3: TGTGCCATCAAGGGACAACAAGAGACCCAGTACTTC. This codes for CAIKGQQETQYF.

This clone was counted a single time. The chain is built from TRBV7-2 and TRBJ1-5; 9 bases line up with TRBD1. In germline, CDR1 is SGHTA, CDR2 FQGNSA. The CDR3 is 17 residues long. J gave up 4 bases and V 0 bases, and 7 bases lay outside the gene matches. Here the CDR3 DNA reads TGTGCCAGCAGCTTAGCGTTTCGGGACAGGGCGAATCAGCCCCAGCATTTT. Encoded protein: CASSLAFRDRANQPQHF.

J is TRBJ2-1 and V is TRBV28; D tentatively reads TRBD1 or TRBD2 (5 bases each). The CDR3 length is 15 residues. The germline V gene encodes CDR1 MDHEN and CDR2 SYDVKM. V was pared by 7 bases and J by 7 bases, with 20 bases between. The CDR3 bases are TGTGCCAGCACTAACCGGGACCTCGACACAAATGAGCAGTTCTTC. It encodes CASTNRDLDTNEQFF.

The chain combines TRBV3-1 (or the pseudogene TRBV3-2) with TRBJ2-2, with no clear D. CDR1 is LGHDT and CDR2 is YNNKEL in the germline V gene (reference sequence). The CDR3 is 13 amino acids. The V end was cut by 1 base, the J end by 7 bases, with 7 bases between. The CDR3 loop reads CASSQGFGGELFF. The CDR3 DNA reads TGTGCCAGCAGCCAAGGGTTTGGCGGGGAGCTGTTTTTT.

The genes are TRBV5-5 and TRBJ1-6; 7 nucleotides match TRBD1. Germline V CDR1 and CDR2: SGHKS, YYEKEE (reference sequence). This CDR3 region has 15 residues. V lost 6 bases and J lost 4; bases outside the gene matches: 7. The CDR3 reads CASNLGTDYNSPLHF. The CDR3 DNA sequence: TGTGCCAGCAACCTAGGGACAGATTATAATTCACCCCTCCACTTT.

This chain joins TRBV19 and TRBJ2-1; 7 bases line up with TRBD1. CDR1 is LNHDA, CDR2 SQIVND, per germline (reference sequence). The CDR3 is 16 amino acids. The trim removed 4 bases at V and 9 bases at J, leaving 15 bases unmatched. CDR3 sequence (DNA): TGTGCCAGTAGTAGACAACCGACAGGGTCCATTGGTGAGCAGTTCTTC. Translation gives CASSRQPTGSIGEQFF.

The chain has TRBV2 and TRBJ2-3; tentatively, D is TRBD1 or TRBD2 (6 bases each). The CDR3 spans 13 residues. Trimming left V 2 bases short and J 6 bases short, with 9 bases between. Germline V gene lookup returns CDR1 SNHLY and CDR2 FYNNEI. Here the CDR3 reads CASSEQGGDTQYF. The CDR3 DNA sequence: TGTGCCAGCAGTGAACAAGGGGGGGATACGCAGTATTTT.

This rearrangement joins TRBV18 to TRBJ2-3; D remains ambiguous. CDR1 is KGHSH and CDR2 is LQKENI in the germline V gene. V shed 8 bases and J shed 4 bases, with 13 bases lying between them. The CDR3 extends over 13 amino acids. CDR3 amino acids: CASLLLPPDTQYF. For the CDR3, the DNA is TGTGCCAGCCTTTTACTCCCGCCAGATACGCAGTATTTT.